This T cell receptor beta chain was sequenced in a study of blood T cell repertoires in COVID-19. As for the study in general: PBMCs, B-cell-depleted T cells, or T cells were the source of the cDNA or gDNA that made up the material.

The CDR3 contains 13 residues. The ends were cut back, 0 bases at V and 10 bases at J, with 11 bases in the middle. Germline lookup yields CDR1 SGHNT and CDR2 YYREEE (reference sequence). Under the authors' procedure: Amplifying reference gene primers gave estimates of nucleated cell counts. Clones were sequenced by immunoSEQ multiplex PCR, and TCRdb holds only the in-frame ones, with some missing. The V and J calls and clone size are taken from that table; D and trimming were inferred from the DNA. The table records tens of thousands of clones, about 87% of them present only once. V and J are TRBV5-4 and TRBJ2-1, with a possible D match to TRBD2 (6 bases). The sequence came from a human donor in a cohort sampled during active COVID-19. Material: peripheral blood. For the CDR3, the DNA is TGTGCCAGCAGCTTGGTTGCGCGGGGCGAGCAGTTCTTC. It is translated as CASSLVARGEQFF.